This T cell receptor (beta chain) was profiled in a study of human T cells and chemical hapten exposure. Overall study: An approximately 2 cm by approximately 2 cm inner upper arm patch received 2% DPC for sensitization. A mostly female patient group had alopecia areata, totalis or universalis.

As for time point: patch test 3, about 24 weeks after DPC sensitization. Stated treatment: therapeutic diphenylcyclopropenone sensitization with weekly scalp DPC. Study results and caveats: A positive correlation with patch test score was found for PT1 expanded TCR counts.

Individual cDNA molecules received unique molecular identifiers in the library. Using its own MiXCR run on the RACE reads, TCRdb lists one record per CDR3 protein. Of 190,000 or so distinct CDR3 sequences listed, approximately 24% are singletons. The CDR3 runs to 14 residues. The V end lost 3 bases, the J end lost 2 bases, and 11 bases lay between the germline ends. CDR1 MNHEY and CDR2 SMNVEV come from the germline V gene (reference sequence). Worth noting for this clonotype: As yet, its antigen is unknown.

The rearrangement links TRBV27 to TRBJ2-7; D remains ambiguous. The TCR was taken from a woman between 40 and 50 years old with alopecia areata. Some clones in this sample may be carry-over from other donors' samples. The sample in question was whole blood, obtained in connection with sensitization to the hapten diphenylcyclopropenone (DPC). The CDR3 spells CASSFRVSTYEQYF. CDR3 coding DNA: TGTGCCAGCAGTTTTCGAGTCTCTACCTACGAGCAGTACTTC.